This T cell receptor beta chain was identified during a study of blood T cell repertoires in COVID-19. About the research overall: Italy, Spain and the United States were the sources of the convalescent and acute COVID-19 samples. In each case, the material was cDNA or gDNA derived from T cells, B-cell-depleted T cells, or PBMCs.

Trimming took 0 bases from V and 4 from J, leaving 7 bases between them. This CDR3 contains 13 residues. Germline V gene lookup returns CDR1 SGHRS and CDR2 YFSETQ. Under the authors' procedure: How many nucleated cells were present was estimated from reference gene primer amplification. The data were produced by immunoSEQ multiplex PCR, yet TCRdb's version contains in-frame clones alone and is incomplete. V and J calls and clone size come straight from that table; D and trimming were deduced from the DNA. This table holds 45,000 to 60,000 clones, roughly 90% found once. The source of this sequence is a man in his fifties with acute or convalescent COVID-19. Sequencing was carried out using peripheral blood. The chain uses TRBV5-1 and TRBJ1-1; possibly TRBD1 for D (5 bases). CDR3 sequence (DNA): TGCGCCAGCAGCTTGGCTGGGGCCACTGAAGCTTTCTTT. Translated, it gives CASSLAGATEAFF.